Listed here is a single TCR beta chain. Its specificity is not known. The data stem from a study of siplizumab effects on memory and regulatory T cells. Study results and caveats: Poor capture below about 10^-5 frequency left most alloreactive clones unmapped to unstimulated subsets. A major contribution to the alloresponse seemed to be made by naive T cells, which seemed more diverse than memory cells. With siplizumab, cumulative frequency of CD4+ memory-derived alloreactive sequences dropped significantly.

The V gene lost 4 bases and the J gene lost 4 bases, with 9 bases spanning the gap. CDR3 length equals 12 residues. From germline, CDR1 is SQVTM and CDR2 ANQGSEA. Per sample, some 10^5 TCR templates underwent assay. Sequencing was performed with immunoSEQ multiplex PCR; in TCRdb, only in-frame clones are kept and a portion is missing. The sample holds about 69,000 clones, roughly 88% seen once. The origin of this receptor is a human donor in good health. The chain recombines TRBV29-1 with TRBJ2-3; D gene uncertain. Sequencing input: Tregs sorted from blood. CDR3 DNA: TGCAGCGTTGTTAGTTTCTCAGATACGCAGTATTTT. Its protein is CSVVSFSDTQYF.